This TCR beta chain was sequenced during a study of T cell responses to AZD1222 COVID-19 vaccine. The wider study: Second doses that came at about 4 or about 12 weeks were put together.

CDR1 and CDR2 (germline): MNHEY, SMNVEV (reference sequence). The CDR3 runs 16 residues. V lost 0 bases to trimming and J lost 5 bases, with 16 bases between them. Worth noting for this clone: Its antigen is unidentified.

The study's findings and limits: Females outnumbered males among donors, who were mostly white British; clonal diversity was possibly underestimated. Nearly half of unique spike-specific TCRs reportedly avoided B.1.351 and B.1.1.7 mutated regions.

The repertoire was sequenced with immunoSEQ multiplex PCR; TCRdb's copy has only in-frame clones and lacks some. The data contain under 150,000 clones, about nine tenths of them seen just once; the ten biggest clones take up 2.4%. This specimen consisted of peripheral blood, obtained on day 0 of AZD1222 vaccination. V usage is TRBV27 and J usage is TRBJ2-5, with D perhaps TRBD2 (7 bases). This receptor was identified in an adult in good health. The CDR3 sequence: CASSLSTGRGRETQYF. CDR3 nucleotide sequence: TGTGCCAGCAGTTTATCCACAGGGAGGGGTCGGGAGACCCAGTACTTC.